This is a list of T cell receptor beta chains from one sample in a study of blood T cell repertoires in COVID-19. Using immunoSEQ multiplex PCR, the repertoire was profiled, and TCRdb retains in-frame clones only, with some absent. The sample has approximately 55,000 clones, about 80% seen once. Specimen: peripheral blood. The receptors here all came from a young man with COVID-19, enrolled during active disease. Both conserved end residues are part of each CDR3. The D gene is left open where the match is weak. Size tells how often a clone was seen (once, few, many) or the class of an expanded clone, and some rows leave it out.

NA,14,TRBV7-9,TRBD2,TRBJ2-7,CASSGTSGSYEQYF,TGTGCCAGCAGTGGGACTAGCGGCTCCTACGAGCAGTACTTC
NA,14,TRBV28,NA,TRBJ2-5,CASSLGGDQETQYF,TGTGCCAGCAGCCTCGGCGGGGACCAAGAGACCCAGTACTTC
few,13,TRBV7-9,NA,TRBJ1-2,CASSLVLGMSYTF,TGTGCCAGCAGCTTAGTGCTGGGCATGAGCTACACCTTC
NA,13,TRBV11-3,TRBD2,TRBJ2-5,CASSLGGGVTQYF,TGTGCCAGCAGCTTAGGGGGAGGGGTGACCCAGTACTTC
NA,13,TRBV6-6,TRBD1,TRBJ2-7,CASTPTGTYEQYF,TGTGCCAGCACCCCGACAGGGACCTACGAGCAGTACTTC
NA,15,TRBV18,TRBD1,TRBJ1-5,CASSPLQGNNQPQHF,TGTGCCAGCTCACCACTACAGGGGAACAATCAGCCCCAGCATTTT
NA,14,TRBV7-2,NA,TRBJ2-7,CASSLGGGSYEQYF,TGTGCCAGCAGCTTAGGGGGCGGCTCCTACGAGCAGTACTTC
NA,13,TRBV12-5,NA,TRBJ1-2,CASALNFGYGYTF,TGTGCTAGTGCCCTAAACTTCGGCTATGGCTACACCTTC
NA,17,TRBV4-3,TRBD2,TRBJ2-3,CASSDGDYTISTDTQYF,TGCGCCAGCAGCGACGGGGACTACACAATTAGCACAGATACGCAGTATTTT
NA,15,TRBV7-2,NA,TRBJ1-5,CASSLQGRSNQPQHF,TGTGCCAGCAGCCTCCAGGGGAGAAGCAATCAGCCCCAGCATTTT
NA,15,TRBV7-2,TRBD2,TRBJ2-7,CASSLGLAGGGEQYF,TGTGCCAGCAGCTTGGGTTTAGCGGGGGGTGGTGAGCAGTACTTC
medium-sized,16,TRBV6-2/TRBV6-3,TRBD1,TRBJ1-2,CASSSSGTQGTNGYTF,TGTGCCAGCAGTTCCTCCGGGACACAGGGGACGAATGGCTACACCTTC
NA,15,TRBV28,TRBD1,TRBJ2-7,CASSLIQGLSYEQYF,TGTGCCAGCAGTTTGATACAGGGGCTCTCCTACGAGCAGTACTTC
NA,15,TRBV9,TRBD1,TRBJ1-4,CASSPRGQGFEKLFF,TGTGCCAGCAGCCCCCGTGGACAGGGATTTGAAAAACTGTTTTTT
few,14,TRBV7-2,NA,TRBJ1-3,CASSLFLAGNTIYF,TGTGCCAGCAGCTTATTTTTGGCAGGAAACACCATATATTTT
NA,14,TRBV10-3,NA,TRBJ1-5,CAISEGGRNQPQHF,TGTGCCATCAGTGAGGGCGGGCGCAATCAGCCCCAGCATTTT
NA,15,TRBV9,TRBD2,TRBJ2-1,CASSVQAGGLNEQFF,TGTGCCAGCAGCGTTCAAGCGGGGGGGCTGAATGAGCAGTTCTTC
few,16,TRBV14,TRBD1,TRBJ1-2,CASSPLDRAAFFGYTF,TGTGCCAGCAGCCCATTGGACAGGGCCGCTTTCTTTGGCTACACCTTC
NA,13,TRBV6-1,NA,TRBJ2-3,CASSESQSDTQYF,TGTGCCAGCAGTGAATCCCAATCAGATACGCAGTATTTT
NA,14,TRBV18,NA,TRBJ1-1,CASSSGSTGAEAFF,TGTGCCAGCTCATCTGGATCGACAGGAGCTGAAGCTTTCTTT
NA,16,TRBV13,TRBD2,TRBJ2-2,CASSAALAGYTGELFF,TGTGCCAGCAGCGCAGCCCTAGCGGGATACACCGGGGAGCTGTTTTTT
NA,12,TRBV12-3/TRBV12-4,NA,TRBJ2-3,CASRGRRASQYF,TGTGCCAGCAGGGGACGGAGGGCGTCGCAGTATTTT
NA,11,TRBV12-3/TRBV12-4,NA,TRBJ1-1,CASSRSTEAFF,TGTGCCAGCAGCCGGTCCACTGAAGCTTTCTTT
NA,20,TRBV4-2,NA,TRBJ2-2,CASSQEMGKNRVSNTGELFF,TGTGCCAGCAGCCAAGAAATGGGGAAGAACAGGGTATCGAACACCGGGGAGCTGTTTTTT
few,12,TRBV5-5,TRBD2,TRBJ2-1,CASNSRENEQFF,TGTGCCAGCAACTCGCGGGAGAATGAGCAGTTCTTC
few,15,TRBV6-2/TRBV6-3,NA,TRBJ1-3,CASSYSPESGNTIYF,TGTGCCAGCAGTTACAGTCCGGAGAGCGGAAACACCATATATTTT
NA,15,TRBV5-8,TRBD1,TRBJ2-1,CASSLGWDSNNEQFF,TGTGCCAGCAGCTTGGGGTGGGACAGTAACAATGAGCAGTTCTTC
NA,15,TRBV7-9,TRBD1,TRBJ1-2,CASSLGTGEIGGYTF,TGTGCCAGCAGCTTAGGGACAGGGGAAATAGGTGGCTACACCTTC
NA,13,TRBV12-5,NA,TRBJ1-2,CASGPGISYGYTF,TGTGCTAGTGGTCCAGGGATCTCCTATGGCTACACCTTC
few,14,TRBV28,TRBD2,TRBJ2-1,CASSSSGSYNEQFF,TGTGCCAGCAGCTCTAGCGGGAGTTACAATGAGCAGTTCTTC
NA,15,TRBV6-5,TRBD1,TRBJ2-5,CASSLTGTDQETQYF,TGTGCCAGCAGCCTCACCGGGACAGACCAAGAGACCCAGTACTTC
NA,15,TRBV11-3,TRBD1,TRBJ2-7,CASSLQPGQGARQYF,TGTGCCAGCAGCTTGCAACCGGGACAGGGGGCAAGGCAGTACTTC
NA,15,TRBV15,NA,TRBJ2-3,CATSSTVKGADTQYF,TGTGCCACCAGCTCCACAGTTAAGGGGGCAGATACGCAGTATTTT
NA,15,TRBV28,NA,TRBJ1-5,CASSVLQGDNQPQHF,TGTGCCAGCAGTGTATTACAGGGTGACAATCAGCCCCAGCATTTT
NA,14,TRBV30,NA,TRBJ1-6,CAWSVAGSDSPLHF,TGTGCCTGGAGTGTGGCAGGGTCGGATTCACCCCTCCACTTT
NA,14,TRBV19,NA,TRBJ1-1,CASSSPPEDTEAFF,TGTGCCAGTAGTTCACCCCCCGAGGACACTGAAGCTTTCTTT
NA,14,TRBV7-9,NA,TRBJ1-2,CASSPREPNYGYTF,TGTGCCAGCAGCCCCCGCGAGCCTAACTATGGCTACACCTTC
NA,13,TRBV4-1,TRBD1,TRBJ2-7,CASSRQTGDEQYF,TGCGCCAGCAGCCGCCAAACAGGGGACGAGCAGTACTTC
NA,15,TRBV9,NA,TRBJ2-3,CASSPSGDSTDTQYF,TGTGCCAGCAGTCCCTCAGGGGACAGCACAGATACGCAGTATTTT
NA,16,TRBV5-6,NA,TRBJ1-3,CASSLMGVNSGNTIYF,TGTGCCAGCAGCTTGATGGGAGTCAACTCTGGAAACACCATATATTTT
NA,15,TRBV6-1,NA,TRBJ2-5,CASSEVSGGAETQYF,TGTGCCAGCAGTGAGGTGTCGGGGGGCGCAGAGACCCAGTACTTC
few,16,TRBV30,NA,TRBJ1-2,CAWSVSYRVLNYGYTF,TGTGCCTGGAGTGTATCGTACAGGGTACTTAACTATGGCTACACCTTC
NA,17,TRBV5-8,NA,TRBJ2-7,CANPAGGARPASYEQYF,TGTGCCAACCCAGCTGGGGGGGCCAGGCCCGCTTCCTACGAGCAGTACTTC
NA,15,TRBV6-1,NA,TRBJ1-1,CASSEGAGSNTEAFF,TGTGCCAGCAGTGAAGGGGCAGGATCGAACACTGAAGCTTTCTTT
NA,13,TRBV29-1,TRBD1,TRBJ2-3,CSVGQGVPDTQYF,TGCAGCGTTGGCCAGGGGGTCCCAGATACGCAGTATTTT
NA,17,TRBV9,NA,TRBJ1-1,CASSPQTAFGRDTEAFF,TGTGCCAGCAGCCCACAGACAGCCTTTGGCCGAGACACTGAAGCTTTCTTT
NA,15,TRBV3-1/TRBV3-2,TRBD1,TRBJ2-7,CASSQDRGDRGRQYF,TGTGCCAGCAGCCAAGATAGGGGGGACAGGGGGAGACAGTACTTC
NA,14,TRBV5-1,NA,TRBJ2-7,CASSPPTQGYEQYF,TGCGCCAGCAGCCCCCCTACACAGGGCTACGAGCAGTACTTC
NA,14,TRBV4-1,NA,TRBJ1-1,CASSQPGSHTEAFF,TGCGCCAGCAGCCAACCCGGGAGCCACACTGAAGCTTTCTTT
few,17,TRBV19,TRBD1,TRBJ1-1,CASSIGGTGGYYTEAFF,TGTGCCAGTAGTATAGGAGGGACAGGGGGCTATTACACTGAAGCTTTCTTT
NA,17,TRBV28,TRBD1,TRBJ2-6,CASSSRTGVSGANVLTF,TGTGCCAGCAGTTCACGGACAGGGGTATCTGGGGCCAACGTCCTGACTTTC
NA,14,TRBV29-1,TRBD2,TRBJ2-7,CSVDGLAGVNEQYF,TGCAGCGTTGACGGACTAGCGGGAGTGAACGAGCAGTACTTC